Sequencing of this T cell receptor beta chain was carried out in a study of radiation and T cells in renal cell carcinoma. Time point described: blood 4 weeks post-SBRT, at nephrectomy. The treatment denotes: 15 Gy SBRT to primary tumor, nephrectomy 4 weeks later. Nephrectomy followed 15 Gy stereotactic body radiation by 4 weeks. After SBRT, blood was collected at 2 and 4 weeks, plus baseline. Clear cell pathology was present in this patient's renal cell carcinoma. Trimming left V 2 bases short and J 4 bases short, with 5 bases between. Germline CDR1 reads MNHNS; CDR2 reads SASEGT. The CDR3 contains 12 residues. Generated by immunoSEQ multiplex PCR, the TCRdb table keeps only in-frame clones and is missing some. The table has around 64,000 clones, around three quarters seen once; the top ten hold about 6.8%. This clone was counted only a few times. What it binds is unknown. Study-level results: Baseline intratumoral clonotype presence is unknown without pretreatment biopsies.

The chain carries TRBV6-1 and TRBJ1-1; D is uncertain. Sequenced material: blood, taken from a patient whose treatment included radiotherapy and nephrectomy. This TCR came from a man aged 55 to 70 with renal cell carcinoma. The CDR3 loop is CASSEYLTEAFF. For the CDR3, the DNA is TGTGCCAGCAGTGAATATCTCACTGAAGCTTTCTTT.